Listed below are T cell receptor beta chains from one sample, sequenced in a study of control samples from healthy donors and cancer patients. Method: immunoSEQ multiplex PCR; TCRdb's copy keeps in-frame clones and lacks some. The sample holds around 120,000 clones, approximately 89% seen once. Source material: blood. Receptors originate from a man aged 60 to 75 in good health. The CDR3 runs from the conserved cysteine through the conserved F or W. The D gene is left open where the match is weak. Not every row has a clone size; where given, it reads once, few, many or a size class.

D gene	clone size	V gene	J gene	CDR3 length	CDR3 DNA	CDR3 protein
.	once	TRBV18	TRBJ1-2	13	TGTGCCAGCTCACCAACAGATAACTATGGCTACACCTTC	CASSPTDNYGYTF
.	.	TRBV5-4	TRBJ1-2	13	TGTGCCAGCAGCTTTGACAGCAACTATGGCTACACCTTC	CASSFDSNYGYTF
TRBD1	.	TRBV7-8	TRBJ1-5	15	TGTGCCAGCAGCTTCGGACAGGGCTCCAATCAGCCCCAGCATTTT	CASSFGQGSNQPQHF
TRBD2	.	TRBV13	TRBJ2-3	15	TGTGCCAGCAGTCAAGCCGGGGGGTCGGGAGATACGCAGTATTTT	CASSQAGGSGDTQYF
.	.	TRBV21-1	TRBJ1-5	16	TGTGCCAGCAGCAGAGGACAGGCCTTTAGCAATCAGCCCCAGCATTTT	CASSRGQAFSNQPQHF
.	.	TRBV28	TRBJ1-6	15	TGTGCCAGCAGGGTCTTAGGGTTGCAGGGTTCACCCCTCCACTTT	CASRVLGLQGSPLHF
TRBD1	.	TRBV19	TRBJ1-3	16	TGTGCCAGTAGCGACAGGGGGCGAATCTCTGGAAACACCATATATTTT	CASSDRGRISGNTIYF
.	.	TRBV7-9	TRBJ2-2	16	TGTGCCAGCAGCTGGGAGGGACAGCCGAACACCGGGGAGCTGTTTTTT	CASSWEGQPNTGELFF
TRBD1	few	TRBV19	TRBJ1-1	17	TGTGCCAGTAGTATGTGGGGACAGGGGCCATTGAACACTGAAGCTTTCTTT	CASSMWGQGPLNTEAFF
TRBD1	.	TRBV27	TRBJ1-2	14	TGTGCCAGCAAGGGGACAGGGGGATTGTATGGCTACACCTTC	CASKGTGGLYGYTF
TRBD1	.	TRBV4-3	TRBJ1-1	16	TGCGCCAGCAGCCAAGAAAGCGGGAGGACAGGGAGGGAAGCTTTCTTT	CASSQESGRTGREAFF
.	.	TRBV28	TRBJ2-1	12	TGTGCCAGCAGTCCCCCTATCCATGAGCAGTTCTTC	CASSPPIHEQFF
TRBD1	.	TRBV28	TRBJ1-2	14	TGTGCCAGCAGCCCAGGACAGGGAAGCTATGGCTACACCTTC	CASSPGQGSYGYTF
TRBD1	.	TRBV30	TRBJ1-2	12	TGTGCCTGGGACAGGGACTTGAGAGGCTACACCTTC	CAWDRDLRGYTF
TRBD1	.	TRBV6-2/TRBV6-3	TRBJ2-6	20	TGTGCCAGCAGTTACTCGGGCAGGGGGCGCTTGATAACTGGGGCCAACGTCCTGACTTTC	CASSYSGRGRLITGANVLTF
TRBD1	.	TRBV27	TRBJ2-2	17	TGTGCCAGCCGACAGGGCGGGTTAATCGCGAACACCGGGGAGCTGTTTTTT	CASRQGGLIANTGELFF
.	.	TRBV27	TRBJ1-5	14	TGTGCCAGCAGCAGTGGCTCGGGCCTACAGCCCCAGCATTTT	CASSSGSGLQPQHF
TRBD1	.	TRBV6-2/TRBV6-3	TRBJ1-6	14	TGTGCCAGCAGTCGGACAGGGAATGCTTCACCCCTCCACTTT	CASSRTGNASPLHF